This TCR beta chain is from a study of blood T cell repertoires in COVID-19. V was cut by 3 bases and J by 2 bases, with 7 bases left in between. The germline V gene encodes CDR1 SGHTA and CDR2 FQGTGA. This CDR3 is built from 13 residues. Authors' data handling: Nucleated cell counts were estimated from reference gene primer amplification. Method: immunoSEQ multiplex PCR; TCRdb's copy keeps in-frame clones and lacks some. V and J calls and clone size are given by that table; D and trimming were obtained from the DNA. Of over 75,000 clones listed, 80% are singletons. This rearrangement joins TRBV7-3 to TRBJ1-1; D is uncertain. Source material: peripheral blood. This clonotype was sampled from a man between 45 and 60 years old who had recovered from COVID-19. This chain's CDR3 is CASSFVSNTEAFF. CDR3 in DNA: TGTGCCAGCAGCTTTGTCAGTAACACTGAAGCTTTCTTT.